What follows are 20 T cell receptor beta chains derived from one specimen sequenced in a study of blood T cell repertoires in COVID-19. Repertoires were generated with immunoSEQ multiplex PCR, while TCRdb's copy carries only in-frame clones and drops some. This sample has about 300,000 clones, with approximately 89% found just once. Sequencing input: peripheral blood. These receptors all stem from a woman aged 30 to 39 with COVID-19, enrolled during active disease.

The V and J genes are TRBV19 and TRBJ1-2; TRBD1 matches at 8 bases. The V gene end was trimmed by 3 bases and the J gene end by 8 bases; junction bases not matched to a gene: 8. The germline V gene encodes CDR1 LNHDA and CDR2 SQIVND (reference sequence). This CDR3 is 14 amino acids long. The CDR3, as DNA: TGTGCCAGTAGTATTGGGACAGGCTTGGAGGGCTACACCTTC. It encodes CASSIGTGLEGYTF.

V usage is TRBV7-9 and J usage is TRBJ2-1; 7 positions agree with TRBD2. The CDR3 length is 15 residues. Trimming took 5 bases from V and 1 from J; bases not matched to a gene: 5. Per the germline V gene, CDR1 is SEHNR and CDR2 is FQNEAQ (reference sequence). CDR3 protein: CASSPVLASYNEQFF. The CDR3 nucleotides are TGTGCCAGCAGCCCCGTACTAGCGTCCTACAATGAGCAGTTCTTC.

The chain employs TRBV4-1 and TRBJ2-3; D is perhaps TRBD1 (8 bases). The ends were cut back, 2 bases at V and 0 bases at J, with 15 bases in the middle. The length of the CDR3 is 17 residues. Germline lookup yields CDR1 MGHRA and CDR2 YSYEKL. The CDR3, as DNA: TGCGCCAGCAGCCAATTAAACAGGGGGGGGAGCACAGATACGCAGTATTTT. This sequence encodes CASSQLNRGGSTDTQYF.

The rearrangement joins TRBV3-1 (or the pseudogene TRBV3-2) to TRBJ1-2; 9 bases line up with TRBD1. The CDR3 runs 15 residues. The V segment lost 6 bases and the J segment 6 bases; nucleotides outside the gene matches: 11. The germline V gene encodes CDR1 LGHDT and CDR2 YNNKEL (reference sequence). CDR3 amino acids: CASRLSGTGFHGYTF. The CDR3 DNA reads as TGTGCCAGCAGACTTTCCGGGACAGGGTTTCATGGCTACACCTTC.

V and J are TRBV7-6 and TRBJ1-1, with 7 nucleotides matching TRBD1. Germline CDR1 and CDR2: SGHVS and FNYEAQ. The V gene end was trimmed by 3 bases and the J gene end by 0 bases; junction bases not matched to a gene: 4. This CDR3 region has 15 residues. The CDR3 reads CASSLRDSMNTEAFF. The CDR3 nucleotides are TGTGCCAGCAGCTTGCGGGACAGCATGAACACTGAAGCTTTCTTT.

The genes are TRBV30 and TRBJ2-3, with D maybe TRBD1 (6 bases). CDR1 and CDR2 (germline): GTSNPN, SVGIG (reference sequence). V was clipped by 5 bases and J by 6 bases, with 18 bases between them. The CDR3 is made up of 14 amino acids. The CDR3 is CAWGQGLLGDTQYF. DNA for the CDR3: TGTGCCTGGGGCCAGGGGCTACTAGGGGATACGCAGTATTTT.

This chain links TRBV30 with TRBJ1-2; a possible D gene is TRBD1 (6 bases). The CDR3 is made up of 12 amino acids. The V and J ends lost 5 bases and 2 bases respectively, with 9 bases between them. CDR1 and CDR2 from the germline V gene are GTSNPN and SVGIG (reference sequence). The CDR3 loop reads CAWLTGNYGYTF. The CDR3 region has the DNA TGTGCCTGGCTTACAGGGAACTATGGCTACACCTTC.

The V gene is TRBV27, the J gene TRBJ1-1; D gene ambiguous. CDR3 length equals 15 residues. V was cut by 3 bases and J by 6 bases, with 17 bases left in between. Per the germline V gene, CDR1 is MNHEY and CDR2 is SMNVEV (reference sequence). CDR3 loop: CASSFSAAVWAEAFF. In DNA form, the CDR3 reads TGTGCCAGCAGTTTTAGCGCAGCCGTTTGGGCTGAAGCTTTCTTT.

V is TRBV28 and J is TRBJ1-1; a weak D match, TRBD1 (6 bases). The V gene's germline CDR1 is MDHEN and CDR2 SYDVKM. CDR3 length: 12 amino acids. Trimming took off 10 bases at V and 1 base at J, with 10 bases between the two ends. The CDR3 DNA reads TGTGCCACCGTGGGGGCGAACACTGAAGCTTTCTTT. Translated: CATVGANTEAFF.

CDR3: CASSVTGASNSPLHF. The CDR3 coding sequence is TGTGCCAGCAGCGTGACAGGGGCCAGCAATTCACCCCTCCACTTT. The chain combines TRBV7-3 with TRBJ1-6, with 8 nucleotides matching TRBD1. Trimming at V came to 5 bases and at J to 7 bases, leaving 7 bases not matched to a gene. The CDR3 covers 15 residues. Germline CDR1 and CDR2: SGHTA and FQGTGA.

This chain uses TRBV3-1 (or the pseudogene TRBV3-2) with TRBJ1-2; TRBD1 matches 9 bases. Germline CDR1 reads LGHDT; CDR2 reads YNNKEL (reference sequence). CDR3 length equals 17 residues. The ends lost 3 bases at V and 4 bases at J; junction bases unmatched: 12. DNA of the CDR3: TGTGCCAGCAGCCACCGGGACAGGGTTCCCTTTGGCTATGGCTACACCTTC. The encoded protein is CASSHRDRVPFGYGYTF.

V is TRBV4-2 and J is TRBJ1-2; 7 bases agree with TRBD1. The germline V gene has CDR1 LGHNA and CDR2 YNFKEQ. The V and J ends lost 1 base and 4 bases, in that order; junction bases with no gene match: 3. The CDR3 totals 14 residues. The CDR3 sequence: CASSQAGTAYGYTF. The DNA for the CDR3 is TGTGCCAGCAGCCAAGCCGGGACAGCCTATGGCTACACCTTC.

The rearrangement links TRBV5-4 to TRBJ1-2; 7 bases agree with TRBD1. V was clipped by 4 bases and J by 2 bases; unmatched bases: 5. Germline V gene lookup returns CDR1 SGHNT and CDR2 YYREEE (reference sequence). The CDR3 extends over 14 amino acids. The CDR3 sequence is CASSEDRLNYGYTF. The CDR3 region has the DNA TGTGCCAGCAGCGAGGACAGGCTGAACTATGGCTACACCTTC.

The V and J genes are TRBV5-4 and TRBJ1-2, with D tentatively TRBD1 (5 bases). Trimming removed 0 bases from V and 8 bases from J, with 14 bases in between. Germline V gene lookup returns CDR1 SGHNT and CDR2 YYREEE (reference sequence). The CDR3 totals 14 residues. The CDR3 DNA follows: TGTGCCAGCAGCTTGGCCTCTTTCAGGGAAGGCTACACCTTC. Encoded protein: CASSLASFREGYTF.

The chain joins TRBV30 to TRBJ1-2, with TRBD1 identical over 7 bases. Germline CDR1 is GTSNPN and CDR2 is SVGIG (reference sequence). CDR3 length equals 14 residues. V shed 0 bases, J shed 3 bases, and the junction held 4 bases outside the gene matches. CDR3 amino acids: CAWSVQGSYYGYTF. The CDR3 nucleotides read TGTGCCTGGAGTGTACAGGGGTCATACTATGGCTACACCTTC.

This chain uses TRBV29-1 with TRBJ2-1, with 7 nucleotides matching TRBD2. The CDR3 covers 12 residues. The junction had 7 bases not matched to a gene; V was cut back by 8 bases and J by 6 bases. Germline V gene lookup returns CDR1 SQVTM and CDR2 ANQGSEA. In DNA, the CDR3 is TGCAGCCCCCGGACTAGTTCCAATGAGCAGTTCTTC. It specifies CSPRTSSNEQFF.

This clone has only one observation. The CDR3 reads CASSEREGQNEQFF. The CDR3 bases are TGTGCCAGCAGCGAGCGGGAGGGCCAGAATGAGCAGTTCTTC. The chain combines TRBV25-1 with TRBJ2-1; TRBD2 aligns across 10 bases. Germline trimming cut 6 bases from V and 7 bases from J; bases unmatched to any gene: 6. Germline V gene sequence: CDR1 MGHDK, CDR2 SYGVNS. CDR3 size: 14 residues.

The count of this clone is one. This rearrangement joins TRBV27 to TRBJ2-1; 10 bases fit TRBD2. After removal of 6 bases from V and 10 bases from J, the junction contained 12 bases not matched to a gene. The length of the CDR3 is 15 residues. The V gene's germline CDR1 is MNHEY and CDR2 SMNVEV (reference sequence). The CDR3: CASSLRLAGVGEQFF. The CDR3 DNA follows: TGTGCCAGCAGCTTAAGGCTAGCGGGAGTCGGGGAGCAGTTCTTC.

The chain couples TRBV18 to TRBJ2-1; D may be TRBD2 (5 bases). V dropped 2 bases and J dropped 2 bases, with 10 bases sitting between them. This CDR3 has 15 amino acids. CDR1 and CDR2 from the germline V gene are KGHSH and LQKENI. The CDR3 is CASSPRAEAYNEQFF. DNA for the CDR3: TGTGCCAGCTCACCAAGGGCGGAGGCCTACAATGAGCAGTTCTTC.

CDR3 amino acids: CSAWDRSNEKLFF. CDR3 sequence (DNA): TGCAGCGCCTGGGACAGGTCGAATGAAAAACTGTTTTTT. The rearrangement uses TRBV29-1 and TRBJ1-4, with 8 bases lining up with TRBD1. The length of the CDR3 is 13 residues. V lost 7 bases to trimming and J lost 5 bases; unmatched junction nucleotides: 6. Germline-derived CDR1 and CDR2 are SQVTM and ANQGSEA. Together with reference TRBV29-1 and TRBJ1-4, the CDR3 gives the full variable domain: SAVISQKPSRDICQRGTSLTIQCQVDSQVTMMFWYRQQPGQSLTLIATANQGSEATYESGFVIDKFPISRPNLTFSTLTVSNMSPEDSSIYLCSAWDRSNEKLFFGSGTQLSVL.